These 8 T cell receptor beta chains originate from one sample sequenced in a study of T cell responses to AZD1222 COVID-19 vaccine. Assay: immunoSEQ multiplex PCR; the TCRdb copy retains only in-frame clones and omits some. In the table there are approximately 160,000 clones, 88% of which are singletons. The material was peripheral blood, obtained on day 0 of MenACWY control vaccination. These receptor sequences come from an adult in good health.

The chain employs TRBV19 and TRBJ1-2, with D possibly TRBD1 on 5 matching bases. From germline, CDR1 is LNHDA and CDR2 SQIVND (reference sequence). Between the trimmed V and J ends, which lost 8 bases and 0 bases, there was a span of 13 bases. This CDR3 region has 14 residues. The CDR3 DNA follows: TGTGCCAGTGGAGCAGGACACTCTAACTATGGCTACACCTTC. This translates into CASGAGHSNYGYTF.

V is TRBV4-1 and J is TRBJ1-1; a weak D match, TRBD1 (5 bases). V dropped 0 bases and J dropped 0 bases, with 14 bases sitting between them. The germline V gene has CDR1 MGHRA and CDR2 YSYEKL. CDR3 length: 17 residues. CDR3 coding DNA: TGCGCCAGCAGCCAAGAAGTCCGGGGCCAAATGAACACTGAAGCTTTCTTT. It codes for CASSQEVRGQMNTEAFF.

This clone was detected only a few times. The chain uses TRBV19 and TRBJ2-1; D is perhaps TRBD1 (5 bases). CDR3 length equals 18 residues. Looked up from germline, CDR1 is LNHDA and CDR2 is SQIVND (reference sequence). Trimming shortened V by 2 bases and J by 1 base, and 18 bases separated the two germline ends. CDR3 sequence (DNA): TGTGCCAGTAGTATAAGGGCAGGGAATGTGGGGTCCTACAATGAGCAGTTCTTC. This sequence encodes CASSIRAGNVGSYNEQFF.

V gene TRBV15 combines with J gene TRBJ1-4; TRBD1 aligns across 9 bases. V shed 1 base and J 8 bases; nucleotides not matched to a gene: 5. This CDR3 region has 15 residues. Germline lookup yields CDR1 LNHNV and CDR2 YYDKDF (reference sequence). DNA for the CDR3: TGTGCCACCAGCAGAGTGGGACAGGGCGAAGAAAAACTGTTTTTT. Its protein product is CATSRVGQGEEKLFF.

The chain links TRBV28 to TRBJ2-7; 10 bases agree with TRBD2. The CDR3 has 15 residues. Germline-derived CDR1 and CDR2 are MDHEN and SYDVKM. J gave up 6 bases and V 3 bases, and 8 bases lay outside the gene matches. The CDR3, as DNA: TGTGCCAGCAGTTTTATGGCTAGCGGGAGCGGCGAGCAGTACTTC. Translation: CASSFMASGSGEQYF.

The chain joins TRBV28 to TRBJ1-1; D ambiguous. The CDR3 has 14 amino acids. Germline-derived CDR1 and CDR2 are MDHEN and SYDVKM. V dropped 8 bases and J dropped 1 base, with 14 bases sitting between them. The CDR3 is CASQRLGPNTEAFF. CDR3 bases: TGTGCCAGCCAGAGACTGGGCCCGAACACTGAAGCTTTCTTT.

This chain joins TRBV7-9 and TRBJ1-1; no definite D call. The CDR3 totals 14 residues. The V gene's germline CDR1 is SEHNR and CDR2 FQNEAQ (reference sequence). The ends were cut back, 4 bases at V and 2 bases at J, with 11 bases in the middle. CDR3 residues: CASSSWVANTEAFF. The CDR3 DNA reads TGTGCCAGCAGCTCATGGGTGGCAAACACTGAAGCTTTCTTT.

The chain combines TRBV9 with TRBJ2-1; D gene uncertain. V was shortened by 6 bases and J by 4 bases, with 11 bases between the two germline ends. Germline CDR1 reads SGDLS; CDR2 reads YYNGEE. The CDR3 length is 13 residues. This chain's CDR3 is CASTSLPYNEQFF. The CDR3 coding sequence is TGTGCCAGCACCTCCCTCCCATACAATGAGCAGTTCTTC.